Below, 23 T cell receptor beta chains from the same sample are listed, as sequenced in a study of T cell responses to AZD1222 COVID-19 vaccine. Here immunoSEQ multiplex PCR was the method, and the copy in TCRdb shows in-frame clones only, minus some. The sample holds about 150,000 clones, 80% to 90% seen once. Here the sequenced sample was peripheral blood, taken on day 0 of MenACWY control vaccination. The receptors originated from an adult in good health.

The CDR3 loop is CASSKSSRTHRSAEAFF. In DNA, the CDR3 is TGTGCCAGCAGCAAGAGTTCCAGAACCCATAGATCTGCTGAAGCTTTCTTT. The chain employs TRBV21-1 and TRBJ1-1. TRBV21-1 is an annotated pseudogene. The CDR3 consists of 17 residues.

The rearrangement uses TRBV5-3 and TRBJ2-5; D gene ambiguous. TRBV5-3 is treated as an ORF (open reading frame) with a function not yet certain. This CDR3 comprises 11 residues. V was clipped by 1 base and J by 4 bases, with 2 bases between them. The CDR3 DNA sequence: TGTGCCAGAAGCTTGTCAGAGACCCAGTACTTC. Its protein is CARSLSETQYF.

The rearrangement links TRBV18 to TRBJ2-3, with a weak D call TRBD2 (5 bases). With 3 bases removed from V and 3 bases from J, the gap between germline ends came to 10 bases. The CDR3 extends over 14 amino acids. In germline, CDR1 is KGHSH, CDR2 LQKENI. The CDR3 spells CASSPLRGTDTQYF. For the CDR3, the DNA is TGTGCCAGCTCACCTCTACGGGGTACAGATACGCAGTATTTT.

This chain links TRBV2 with TRBJ1-6; TRBD1 matches at 9 bases. The CDR3 is 12 amino acids. V shed 8 bases and J 8 bases; nucleotides not matched to a gene: 1. Germline assignment: CDR1 SNHLY and CDR2 FYNNEI. CDR3 residues: CASGDRDSPLHF. CDR3 DNA sequence: TGTGCCAGCGGGGACAGGGATTCACCCCTCCACTTT.

The V and J genes are TRBV6-2 or TRBV6-3 and TRBJ2-7, with unresolved D. V lost 1 base to trimming and J lost 1 base, with 14 bases between them. The CDR3 extends over 16 amino acids. In germline, CDR1 is MNHEY, CDR2 SVGEGT. CDR3 bases: TGTGCCAGCAGTTACTTCTCGGGTTTTACTTCCTACGAGCAGTACTTC. Amino acid sequence: CASSYFSGFTSYEQYF.

J is TRBJ1-5 and V is TRBV7-2, with D perhaps matching TRBD1 (6 bases). The CDR3 spans 12 residues. Trimming removed 5 bases at V and 6 bases at J, with 8 bases between. CDR1 and CDR2 from the germline V gene are SGHTA and FQGNSA. Here the CDR3 reads CASSRRGQPQHF. The CDR3, as DNA: TGTGCCAGCAGCCGCAGGGGTCAGCCCCAGCATTTT.

The chain joins TRBV2 to TRBJ2-1; TRBD1 matches 8 bases. CDR3 length: 14 amino acids. Looked up from germline, CDR1 is SNHLY and CDR2 is FYNNEI. V shed 6 bases and J 6 bases; nucleotides not matched to a gene: 7. The CDR3 reads CASRTGVPGNEQFF. CDR3 sequence (DNA): TGTGCCAGCAGGACAGGGGTTCCGGGCAATGAGCAGTTCTTC.

The V call is TRBV4-3, the J call TRBJ1-2; 7 positions agree with TRBD1. V dropped 1 base and J dropped 4; count of bases not matched to a gene: 6. The CDR3 contains 15 residues. The germline V gene has CDR1 LGHNA and CDR2 YSLEER. The CDR3 loop is CASSQVNDRAYGYTF. DNA for the CDR3: TGCGCCAGCAGCCAAGTGAATGACAGGGCCTATGGCTACACCTTC.

CDR3 in DNA: TGTGCCAGGGAAGTACCCGGGGGCACTGAAGCTTTCTTT. Translated, it gives CAREVPGGTEAFF. The V gene is TRBV2, the J gene TRBJ1-1, with a possible D match to TRBD1 (5 bases). V shed 9 bases and J shed 4 bases, with 15 bases lying between them. The germline V gene encodes CDR1 SNHLY and CDR2 FYNNEI. The CDR3 loop spans 13 amino acids. The full variable domain, completed using reference TRBV2 and TRBJ1-1, is EPEVTQTPSHQVTQMGQEVILRCVPISNHLYFYWYRQILGQKVEFLVSFYNNEISEKSEIFDDQFSVERPDGSNFTLKIRSTKLEDSAMYFCAREVPGGTEAFFGQGTRLTVV.

The chain uses TRBV11-3 and TRBJ1-2; 9 nucleotides align to TRBD1. The CDR3 totals 13 residues. Germline CDR1 SGHNT, CDR2 YENEEA. Trimming took 7 bases from V and 4 from J; bases not matched to a gene: 4. The CDR3 nucleotides are TGTGCCAGCACCCCGACAGGGGGCTATGGCTACACCTTC. Translating it yields CASTPTGGYGYTF.

The chain joins TRBV19 to TRBJ2-6, with 7 bases identical to TRBD1. Per the germline V gene, CDR1 is LNHDA and CDR2 is SQIVND (reference sequence). CDR3 length equals 14 residues. Unmatched junction bases numbered 5, after V lost 8 bases and J lost 4 bases. The CDR3 loop is CASRRGNGANVLTF. The CDR3 DNA follows: TGTGCCAGTCGCAGGGGGAACGGGGCCAACGTCCTGACTTTC.

The chain links TRBV7-9 to TRBJ1-2, with D perhaps matching TRBD1 (6 bases). The V end was cut by 5 bases, the J end by 8 bases, with 15 bases between. There are 13 residues in the CDR3. Germline loops: CDR1 SEHNR, CDR2 FQNEAQ (reference sequence). CDR3 sequence reads: CASSLQGIHGYTF. CDR3 nucleotide sequence: TGTGCCAGCAGCCTACAGGGAATACACGGCTACACCTTC.

The chain combines TRBV6-1 with TRBJ2-7; perhaps TRBD1 as D (6 bases). Trimming shortened V by 3 bases and J by 0 bases, and 15 bases separated the two germline ends. The CDR3 is 16 residues long. The germline V gene has CDR1 MNHNS and CDR2 SASEGT. CDR3 nucleotides: TGTGCCAGCAGTGACGTGAGGACAGCCAGCTCCTACGAGCAGTACTTC. It codes for CASSDVRTASSYEQYF.

In its sample, this clone was seen many times. This chain joins TRBV6-5 and TRBJ2-2; a possible D gene is TRBD1 (6 bases). The CDR3 runs 14 residues. Germline CDR1 and CDR2: MNHEY and SVGAGI. The V end lost 7 bases, the J end lost 3 bases, and 12 bases lay between the germline ends. This chain's CDR3 is CASTSGADTGELFF. The DNA of the CDR3 is TGTGCCAGCACATCAGGGGCCGACACCGGGGAGCTGTTTTTT.

The chain combines TRBV6-2 or TRBV6-3 with TRBJ2-7; no reliable D call. CDR1 and CDR2 (germline): MNHEY, SVGEGT. This CDR3 region has 13 residues. Trimming removed 5 bases from V and 3 bases from J, with 11 bases in between. The CDR3 region has the DNA TGTGCCAGCAGTAGGGCTACCCGCTACGAGCAGTACGTC. It codes for CASSRATRYEQYV.

The chain combines TRBV7-2 with TRBJ1-5; no clear D. V was clipped by 5 bases and J by 2 bases, with 16 bases between them. The CDR3 has 16 amino acids. Looked up from germline, CDR1 is SGHTA and CDR2 is FQGNSA. The CDR3 sequence is CASSAGVRVGNQPQHF. In DNA form, the CDR3 reads TGTGCCAGCAGCGCCGGGGTGAGGGTGGGCAATCAGCCCCAGCATTTT. Combining the CDR3 with reference TRBV7-2 and TRBJ1-5 gives the whole variable domain GAGVSQSPSNKVTEKGKDVELRCDPISGHTALYWYRQSLGQGLEFLIYFQGNSAPDKSGLPSDRFSAERTGGSVSTLTIQRTQQEDSAVYLCASSAGVRVGNQPQHFGDGTRLSIL.

The J gene is TRBJ2-1, the V gene TRBV6-6; unclear D gene. Germline CDR1 and CDR2: MNHNY and SVGAGI (reference sequence). There are 12 residues in the CDR3. V lost 3 bases to trimming and J lost 7 bases, with 7 bases between them. CDR3 loop: CASSYQRNEQFF. The DNA for the CDR3 is TGTGCCAGCAGTTATCAAAGGAATGAGCAGTTCTTC.

This chain joins TRBV10-1 and TRBJ1-5; D gene ambiguous. CDR1 is WNHNN and CDR2 is SYGVQD in the germline V gene (reference sequence). The CDR3 runs to 15 residues. Trimming removed 5 bases from V and 0 bases from J, with 11 bases in between. The CDR3 here is CASSPRQYSNQPQHF. The DNA for the CDR3 is TGCGCCAGCAGTCCCCGTCAGTATAGCAATCAGCCCCAGCATTTT.

The chain recombines TRBV29-1 with TRBJ2-7, with 15 bases aligning to TRBD2. Germline V gene sequence: CDR1 SQVTM, CDR2 ANQGSEA. The CDR3 spans 14 residues. The J segment lost 5 bases and the V segment lost 8 bases, leaving 7 bases of the junction unmatched. As DNA, the CDR3 is TGCAGCATACGCGGGACTAGCGGGAGGAACGAGCAGTACTTC. It specifies CSIRGTSGRNEQYF.

The chain links TRBV5-5 to TRBJ1-6; D ambiguous. V shed 1 base and J shed 0 bases, with 8 bases lying between them. The germline V gene encodes CDR1 SGHKS and CDR2 YYEKEE (reference sequence). The CDR3 has 16 residues. Here the CDR3 reads CASSLYQSSYNSPLHF. CDR3 coding DNA: TGTGCCAGCAGCTTGTATCAGAGCTCCTATAATTCACCCCTCCACTTT.

This sequence joins TRBV6-1 and TRBJ2-1; D is uncertain. Germline CDR1 is MNHNS and CDR2 is SASEGT. V lost 3 bases and J lost 0, with 6 bases in between. CDR3 size: 14 residues. CDR3 bases: TGTGCCAGCAGTGACAGATTCTCCTACAATGAGCAGTTCTTC. It specifies CASSDRFSYNEQFF.

This clone occurred once. This chain joins TRBV3-1 (or the pseudogene TRBV3-2) and TRBJ1-5; 8 nucleotides align to TRBD1. The CDR3 contains 14 residues. V dropped 0 bases and J dropped 12; count of bases not matched to a gene: 7. CDR1 and CDR2 from the germline V gene are LGHDT and YNNKEL (reference sequence). For the CDR3, the DNA is TGTGCCAGCAGCCAAGATGTGCAGGGGGCAAGCCAGCATTTT. Translated, it gives CASSQDVQGASQHF.

This chain uses TRBV7-8 with TRBJ1-4; D is perhaps TRBD1 (5 bases). The V and J ends lost 5 bases and 4 bases respectively, with 11 bases between them. CDR1 is SGHVS, CDR2 FQNEAQ, per germline. The CDR3 has 14 residues. The CDR3 DNA sequence: TGTGCCAGCAGCCTTGGGGGGAATAATGAAAAACTGTTTTTT. Protein product: CASSLGGNNEKLFF.